This note documents a single TCR beta chain sequence. The source of the sample is a study of T cell clusters in autoimmune cytopenias. Each sample's input was 200 to 250 ng genomic DNA, 35,000 to 40,000 genome equivalents. One tube held mixed TRB-A and TRB-B primer pools for touch-down PCR. TCRdb reprocessed the multiplex PCR reads; each CDR3 protein has one entry and no DNA is given. Its table lists some 12,000 distinct CDR3 sequences. This sequence was found in a human donor with an autoimmune cytopenia or autoimmune hepatitis (not recorded which). Specimen: peripheral blood.

This chain's CDR3 is CASSPAGTGGSGYTF. The chain employs TRBV27 and TRBJ1-2; the D call of TRBD1 rests on TCRdb alone, since no DNA is present to check it. The germline V gene encodes CDR1 MNHEY and CDR2 SMNVEV (reference sequence). The CDR3 has 15 amino acids.